This section outlines one TCR beta chain sequence together with its context. Its matching antigen is unknown. Researchers ran the PCR with 60 Vbeta and 13 Jbeta primers. Only in-frame clones appear in the TCRdb table, and some are missing; sequencing was by immunoSEQ multiplex PCR. This sample has over 150,000 clones, with roughly three quarters found just once. The sample is drawn from a study of cytomegalovirus exposure and HLA in healthy donors. Study-level background: Early on, a data release was issued that held roughly 84 million unique TCRs from HLA-typed donors.

Study-wide points: Some public TCRs appeared in many individuals, while most sequences were rare. The presence/absence work took it that sequencing depth was about the same across donors. The authors later found TCR association rates varying by HLA locus, with DRB1 most and HLA-C fewest.

Sequencing was done on a sample of PBMCs. The receptor comes from a woman younger than 35 in good health and CMV-seronegative.

CDR3 region: CASSTRGGGSNEKLFF. As DNA, the CDR3 is TGCGCCAGCAGCACCCGAGGCGGAGGGTCTAATGAAAAACTGTTTTTT. V gene TRBV23-1 combines with J gene TRBJ1-4; D unclear. TRBV23-1 is noted as an ORF with a role that remains uncertain. The length of the CDR3 is 16 residues. Trimming removed 6 bases from V and 3 bases from J, with 17 bases in between.